This is a list of T cell receptor beta chains from one sample in a study of HIV-infected patients and healthy controls. MiXCR was run by TCRdb on the 5' RACE reads, yielding one entry per CDR3 protein. The sample lists around 62,000 distinct CDR3 sequences, 15% to 20% occurring once. Sequencing was performed on CD4+ T cells from blood. These TCRs come from a human donor in good health. Each CDR3 is given with its conserved first and last residue. The D gene is left open where the match is weak. Not all rows give a size; the values are once, few, many and, for expanded clones, a class.

d_call,v_call,clone_size,j_call,cdr3_nt,cdr3_aa
-,TRBV7-9,many,TRBJ1-5,TGTGCCAGCAGCTTAGACAGGGGCAATCAGCCCCAGCATTTT,CASSLDRGNQPQHF
-,TRBV10-2,-,TRBJ1-5,TGCGCCAGCAGTGTATTACAGGGTATGGGGGATCAGCCCCAGCATTTT,CASSVLQGMGDQPQHF
-,TRBV7-2,many,TRBJ2-7,TGTGCCAGCAGCTTAGGGATAGGACGCTCCTACGAGCAGTACTTC,CASSLGIGRSYEQYF
TRBD1,TRBV19,-,TRBJ1-2,TGTGCCAGTAGTATTGGAGGACAGGGGAAGGGTTTGGGGTATGGCTACACCTTC,CASSIGGQGKGLGYGYTF
-,TRBV7-9,-,TRBJ1-4,TGTGCCAGCAGCTTGGTCGAGGGCGAAAAACTGTTTTTT,CASSLVEGEKLFF
-,TRBV12-3/TRBV12-4,few,TRBJ1-5,TGTGCCAGCAGTTTAGCTTCCGGCAGGGGCAATCAGCCCCAGCATTTT,CASSLASGRGNQPQHF
-,TRBV6-5,-,TRBJ1-1,TGTGCCAGCAGTTTCGATCGGCGGACGAACACTGAAGCTTTCTTT,CASSFDRRTNTEAFF
-,TRBV12-3/TRBV12-4,-,TRBJ2-5,TGTGCCAGCAGCCAGCAGGGGCCCCGGAAGACCCGGTACTTC,CASSQQGPRKTRYF
-,TRBV7-9,many,TRBJ1-4,TGTGCCAGCAGCTTAGGGGGCTCTGAAAAACTGTTTTTT,CASSLGGSEKLFF
TRBD1,TRBV12-3/TRBV12-4,many,TRBJ1-4,TGTGCCAGCAGGAGACAGGGAACTAATGAAAAACTGTTTTTT,CASRRQGTNEKLFF
TRBD2,TRBV20-1,few,TRBJ2-7,TGCAGTGCTAGAGAACCGGGACTAGCGGGAGGCGAGCAGTACTTC,CSAREPGLAGGEQYF
TRBD1,TRBV7-2,many,TRBJ1-1,TGTGCCAGCAGCCCCTCAGGGGGCATGAACACTGAAGCTTTCTTT,CASSPSGGMNTEAFF
-,TRBV4-2,-,TRBJ1-3,TGTGCCAGCAGCCAAGAACAGGTTTCTGGAAACACCATATATTTT,CASSQEQVSGNTIYF
-,TRBV3-1,-,TRBJ2-1,TGTGCCAGCAGCCAAGCCGGACTAAGTGAGCAGTTCTTC,CASSQAGLSEQFF
TRBD2,TRBV3-1,many,TRBJ2-7,TGTGCCAGCAGCCCCCGGCGGGAGGTACCTAGATCCTCCTACGAGCAGTACTTC,CASSPRREVPRSSYEQYF
-,TRBV5-1,-,TRBJ2-5,TGCGCCAGCAGCCGCACAATCCAAGAGACCCAGTACTTC,CASSRTIQETQYF
-,TRBV7-9,many,TRBJ2-1,TGTGCCAGCTGCTCAGGGGGGGGTTCCTACAATGAGCAGTTCTTC,CASCSGGGSYNEQFF
TRBD1,TRBV28,-,TRBJ1-1,TGTGCCAGCAGCTCCCTATGGGACAGCCGGAAAGCTTTCTTT,CASSSLWDSRKAFF
-,TRBV5-1,-,TRBJ1-1,TGCGCCAGCAGCTTGTGGGATAACACTGAAGCTTTCTTT,CASSLWDNTEAFF
-,TRBV12-3/TRBV12-4,-,TRBJ2-3,TGTGCCATGACCCTTGGGGGCGGGGAAACCACAGATACGCAGTATTTT,CAMTLGGGETTDTQYF
-,TRBV29-1,many,TRBJ2-3,TGCAGCGTTGACTTATGGGGAGGGCAGTATTTT,CSVDLWGGQYF
-,TRBV18,-,TRBJ1-1,TGTGCCAGCTCACCGGACGAGCGGACTGAAGCTTTCTTT,CASSPDERTEAFF
TRBD1,TRBV11-2,-,TRBJ2-3,TGTGCCAGCAGCCCCTGGACAGGCACCCTCACAGATACGCAGTATTTT,CASSPWTGTLTDTQYF
TRBD1,TRBV7-9,many,TRBJ1-1,TGTGCCAGCAGTTCCGGGACAGGGCCTGGTAACACTGAAGCTTTCTTT,CASSSGTGPGNTEAFF
-,TRBV27,many,TRBJ2-3,TGTGCCAGCAGTTTAAAAGGAGATACGCAGTATTTT,CASSLKGDTQYF
TRBD2,TRBV6-5,many,TRBJ2-7,TGTGCCAGCACCATGACTAGCGGGAATCCCGTCTACGAGCAGTACTTC,CASTMTSGNPVYEQYF
-,TRBV3-1,many,TRBJ2-7,TGTGCCAGCAGCCAAGAAGGCCACGAGCAGTACTTC,CASSQEGHEQYF
-,TRBV25-1,few,TRBJ1-3,TGTGCCAGCAGTCCACCGGGTTACTCTGGAAACACCATATATTTT,CASSPPGYSGNTIYF
TRBD2,TRBV20-1,many,TRBJ2-1,TGCAGTGCTCCTACTAGCGGGACCCACGAGCAGTTCTTC,CSAPTSGTHEQFF